Included here is one TCR beta chain sequence, with context. TCRdb re-called the 5' RACE reads and shows each CDR3 protein once, DNA omitted. Its clone listing holds more than 400,000 distinct CDR3 sequences. The sample is drawn from a study of T cells expressing NK-cell markers. Sequenced material: blood T cells: a sorted CD56 or NKG2C T cell subset, CD4+ or CD8+ T cells, or bulk PBMC T cells (not recorded which). The receptor was isolated from a woman between 18 and 69 years old in good health.

The CDR3: CSATIDRGITEAFF. This sequence joins TRBV20-1 and TRBJ1-1; without DNA, the TCRdb call of TRBD1 cannot be checked. CDR3 size: 14 residues. CDR1 is DFQATT, CDR2 SNEGSKA, per germline (reference sequence).